The entry that follows covers one TCR beta chain sequence. Its antigen target is currently unknown. It has no much larger one-base neighbor in the sample; base qualities were not kept. The entry originates in a study of blood T cell repertoires in COVID-19 (dated by TCRdb to the early 2020s). Background on the whole study: Samples from collaborators originated in the United States, Italy and Spain and spanned both the acute and convalescent phases of COVID-19. A de-identified subject ID, COVID-19 status, age in years and sex were almost always included in the sample metadata. Subjects who had been exposed to COVID-19, were actively infected with it, or had recovered from it provided the deeply sampled blood TCRbeta repertoires that made up the dataset. The repertoires were released in a freely available public database intended as a resource for research on the immune response to SARS-CoV-2. The material from the prospective study consisted of cDNA or gDNA derived from T cells, B-cell-depleted T cells, or PBMCs. Where available, HLA class I and class II types were obtained from metadata supplied by the sample provider rather than from assay-based typing. Samples came from the ongoing ImmuneRACE study (first 160 participants) plus 1,254 subjects from 6 global collaborators.

Each collaborating institution followed its own protocols to collect whole blood in K2EDTA tubes. For TCRbeta analysis, collaborators shipped samples in one of three forms: frozen whole blood, isolated PBMCs, or DNA extracted from either of those sample types. From cysteine to phenylalanine, the CDR3 is 15 amino acids long. Only CDR3 DNA is held: 45 bases, read in frame from base 1. Cut back by 4 bases and 5 bases, the V and J ends lie 15 bases apart. CDR1 and CDR2 were assigned from the germline V gene as KGHSH and LQKENI. Here is what the overall study found, with its caveats: The amount of clinical and demographic metadata varied by source and participant and was provided uncurated.

TCRbeta CDR3 regions were amplified from genomic DNA using the immunoSEQ Assay, a bias-controlled multiplex PCR. Under the source paper's analysis protocol: The number of nucleated cells in each sample was estimated from the amplification of reference gene primers within the assay. Sequence reads were collapsed and filtered to measure the absolute abundance of every unique TCRbeta CDR3 rearrangement. For each sample, productive Simpson clonality was calculated as the square root of Simpson's diversity index across productive rearrangements. TCRdb stores this immuneACCESS table with in-frame sequences only. Part of the clones is absent; in the studies checked, under half of the shortfall reflects unresolved V genes, and no reason is known for the rest. D and trimming were read from the DNA, whereas the V and J calls and clone size are those reported in that table. The sample table holds roughly 200,000 clones, of which approximately 85% were seen once. Around 3% of the sample is in the top ten clones.

Rearrangement joined TRBV18 to TRBJ2-1; TRBD2 might be the D gene, on 5 matching bases. Material for sequencing was peripheral blood. The TCR originated in a man in his sixties with acute or convalescent COVID-19. This receptor has the CDR3 CASSLYSAYDNEQFF. The nucleotide sequence is given as TGTGCCAGCTCACTGTATAGCGCGTACGACAATGAGCAGTTCTTC. With all but the CDR3 taken from the reference TRBV18 and TRBJ2-1 genes, the full variable domain is: NAGVMQNPRHLVRRRGQEARLRCSPMKGHSHVYWYRQLPEEGLKFMVYLQKENIIDESGMPKERFSAEFPKEGPSILRIQQVVRGDSAAYFCASSLYSAYDNEQFFGPGTRLTVL.